Sequencing of this T cell receptor beta chain was carried out in a study of T cells after posttransplantation cyclophosphamide. Study-wide points: Donor-recipient repertoire similarity was low at 1-2 months, rising over year one.

On the day of bone marrow donation, the related graft donor provided peripheral blood. Produced via immunoSEQ multiplex PCR; TCRdb's table is partial and in-frame only. This repertoire shows 10,000 to 13,000 clones, 95% found once; its top ten account for around 0.3%. On this clone itself: Antigen: not known.

Germline CDR1 is SNHLY and CDR2 is FYNNEI. This CDR3 spans 13 amino acids. J was trimmed by 2 bases and V by 10 bases; bases with no gene match: 8. The rearrangement links TRBV2 to TRBJ2-7, with 7 nucleotides matching TRBD1. The sequencing input was naive CD8+ T cells sorted from PBMCs. This clonotype was sampled from a man aged 30 to 45 in good health and a related stem cell transplant donor. This CDR3 reads CATYLGQAYEQYF. CDR3 bases: TGTGCCACCTACCTAGGACAGGCCTACGAGCAGTACTTC.